This T cell receptor beta chain comes out of a study of blood T cell repertoires in COVID-19. The overall study: Sites across the United States, Italy and Spain contributed samples from acute and convalescent COVID-19. Sources were T cells, B-cell-depleted T cells, or PBMCs; the material itself was cDNA or gDNA.

Germline CDR1 is SNHLY and CDR2 is FYNNEI. Trimming took 5 bases from V and 0 from J; bases not matched to a gene: 4. The CDR3 is 17 amino acids. In the original workflow: Estimated nucleated cell counts came from reference gene primer amplification. The table came from immunoSEQ multiplex PCR; TCRdb's copy has only in-frame clones and leaves some out. The D gene and trimming were derived from the DNA, and the V and J assignments and clone size from that table. Of some 70,000 clones in the sample, around 88% were seen once. The sequence derives from a man between 60 and 75 years old with acute or convalescent COVID-19. Material for sequencing was peripheral blood. The chain is built from TRBV2 and TRBJ2-1, with TRBD2 matching over 13 bases. This CDR3 reads CASSSTSGGISYNEQFF. The CDR3 nucleotides read TGTGCCAGCAGTTCGACTAGCGGGGGGATCTCCTACAATGAGCAGTTCTTC.